These T cell receptor beta chains were read from a single sample in a study of T cells in Graves' hyperthyroidism and ophthalmopathy. TCRdb reprocessed the multiplex PCR reads with MiXCR, giving one entry per CDR3 protein. The repertoire holds under 350,000 distinct CDR3 sequences, roughly an eighth seen once, with almost 35% in the top ten. The sample was blood. These receptors were obtained from a woman in her 40s with Graves' ophthalmopathy. The CDR3 runs from the conserved cysteine through the conserved F or W. Each record gives: CDR3 length, J gene, V gene, clone size, D gene, CDR3 protein, CDR3 DNA. The D gene is left open where the match is weak. Clone size appears in some rows only: once, few, many, or a class for an expanded clone.

>14|TRBJ2-7|TRBV30|few|TRBD2
CAWKGTSGNYEQYF
TGTGCCTGGAAGGGGACTAGCGGGAACTACGAGCAGTACTTC
>16|TRBJ2-7|TRBV7-9|many|TRBD1
CASSPAGRGLGYEQYF
TGTGCCAGCAGCCCCGCGGGCAGGGGGTTGGGCTACGAGCAGTACTTC
>16|TRBJ2-7|TRBV12-3/TRBV12-4|many|-
CASTDRDTRGGYEQHF
TGTGCCAGCACCGATCGGGACACCCGGGGCGGCTACGAGCAGCACTTC
>12|TRBJ1-2|TRBV2|medium-sized|-
CASTREVSGYTF
TGTGCCAGCACGAGGGAGGTCAGTGGCTACACCTTC
>13|TRBJ2-3|TRBV24-1|many|-
CATSDRLVDTQYF
TGTGCCACCAGTGACCGTCTAGTAGATACGCAGTATTTT
>18|TRBJ1-2|TRBV7-9|few|TRBD1
CASSHPNNRTGANYGYTF
TGTGCCAGCAGCCATCCGAATAACAGGACAGGAGCTAACTATGGCTACACCTTC
>17|TRBJ2-1|TRBV30|many|-
CAWSGGGGIRAYNEQFF
TGTGCCTGGAGTGGCGGAGGCGGGATAAGGGCCTACAATGAGCAGTTCTTC
>13|TRBJ1-1|TRBV18|-|-
CASFIDGGQRTFF
TGTGCCAGCTTCATCGACGGGGGACAAAGAACTTTCTTT
>12|TRBJ1-4|TRBV27|many|-
CASSLRGAKLFF
TGTGCCAGCAGTCTACGGGGCGCAAAACTGTTTTTT
>12|TRBJ2-1|TRBV29-1|-|TRBD2
CSVGGGGNEQFF
TGCAGCGTTGGCGGGGGGGGGAATGAGCAGTTCTTC
>16|TRBJ2-1|TRBV9|many|TRBD2
CASSVLAREVYNEQFF
TGTGCCAGCAGCGTGCTTGCGCGGGAGGTCTACAATGAGCAGTTCTTC
>14|TRBJ1-2|TRBV7-9|-|TRBD1
CASNLQGGNYGYTF
TGTGCCAGCAACCTACAGGGGGGAAACTATGGCTACACCTTC
>14|TRBJ2-7|TRBV20-1|-|-
CSARVPGDSYEQYF
TGCAGTGCTAGGGTCCCGGGGGACTCCTACGAGCAGTACTTC
>17|TRBJ2-3|TRBV11-2|many|-
CASSRTAGRRLADTQYF
TGTGCCAGCAGCCGCACCGCCGGACGGCGTTTAGCAGATACGCAGTATTTT
>13|TRBJ2-5|TRBV2|many|-
CASSDQRQETQYF
TGTGCCAGCAGTGATCAGCGCCAAGAGACCCAGTACTTC
>17|TRBJ2-1|TRBV7-9|-|-
CASSPAQTGRNLNEQFF
TGTGCCAGCAGCCCAGCCCAAACAGGAAGGAACTTAAATGAGCAGTTCTTC